The rows below give T cell receptor beta chains drawn from one sample of a study of blood T cells in healthy people across ages. MiXCR, run by TCRdb on the 5' RACE reads, gives a single entry per CDR3 protein. The sample lists around 1,000,000 distinct CDR3 sequences; 25% were seen once. These same data were also listed under a study on T cells of mothers and their children.

The source material was blood. Receptor source: a girl between 2 and 10 years old in good health. The CDR3 runs from the conserved cysteine through the conserved F or W. D genes are given only for firm matches.

J gene,D gene,V gene,CDR3 protein
TRBJ1-4,.,TRBV29-1,CSVAGRVHEKLFF
TRBJ2-1,TRBD2,TRBV12-3/TRBV12-4,CASSPPPGLGYNEQFF
TRBJ1-1,TRBD1,TRBV20-1,CSARPLDRGPEAFF
TRBJ2-7,.,TRBV7-8,CASSFGPDDEQYF
TRBJ2-1,TRBD2,TRBV20-1,CSALLAGGRNEQFF
TRBJ1-6,.,TRBV7-2,CASSTSEGSPLHF
TRBJ2-2,.,TRBV12-3/TRBV12-4,CASSFPGDTGELFF
TRBJ2-7,.,TRBV15,CATSRDRFEQYF
TRBJ2-4,.,TRBV3-1,CASSQAGQLNIQYF
TRBJ2-2,.,TRBV9,CASSTDLMTGELFF
.,TRBD2,TRBV7-2,CASSLIAGVLNEQYF
TRBJ2-6,.,TRBV27,CASKPWQSSGANVLAF
TRBJ2-5,TRBD2,TRBV12-3/TRBV12-4,CASSFGLAQCCEYF
TRBJ1-2,TRBD1,TRBV7-9,CASDRDPNYGYTF
TRBJ1-5,TRBD1,TRBV20-1,CSARAGQGAWAGQPQHF
TRBJ2-4,TRBD1,TRBV12-3/TRBV12-4,CASSSGTGDIQYF
TRBJ2-2,TRBD2,TRBV28,CASSSILAGGPLGELFF
TRBJ1-1,.,TRBV4-2,CASSVGAKEAFF
TRBJ2-7,TRBD1,TRBV5-1,CASSLGDSHPYEQYF
TRBJ1-2,.,TRBV27,CASRTYRGGYGYTF
TRBJ2-3,.,TRBV20-1,CSAGPRATDTQYF
TRBJ1-6,.,TRBV5-1,CASSLERVTNSPLHF
TRBJ2-5,TRBD2,TRBV15,CATSSLTSGQETQYF
TRBJ2-5,.,TRBV24-1,CATGWGETQYF
TRBJ2-7,.,TRBV20-1,CSAVSGHTYEQYF
.,TRBD2,TRBV7-7,CASSFSLAGNYEQFF
.,TRBD2,TRBV20-1,CSGPLAGVSGEQFF
TRBJ2-5,TRBD1,TRBV5-6,CASSLGGQGPQETQYF
TRBJ2-1,.,TRBV29-1,CSVDPLKLIPREQFF
TRBJ2-1,.,TRBV7-6,CASSLVPWGDNEQFF
TRBJ1-2,.,TRBV24-1,CATSDPTKYGYTF
TRBJ2-1,.,TRBV24-1,CATSSISTGQDSTYNEQFF
TRBJ2-5,.,TRBV4-3,CASSQVIGPQETQYF
TRBJ1-6,.,TRBV10-3,CAISEPTGTQNSPLHF
TRBJ1-4,.,TRBV12-5,CASGLLISGPSEKLFF
TRBJ1-1,.,TRBV9,CASSPRTDMNTEAFF
TRBJ2-7,TRBD2,TRBV11-2,CASSWGTSGYEQYF
TRBJ2-2,TRBD2,TRBV4-3,CASSLMTSGGIGELFF
TRBJ2-3,.,TRBV3-1,CASSHTPFAGDTQYF
TRBJ2-1,TRBD2,TRBV7-9,CASSSLTSGRAPSYNEQFF
TRBJ1-1,TRBD1,TRBV5-8,CASSWGQGAVVFTEAFF
TRBJ1-2,.,TRBV14,CASSQDHYTSYGYTF